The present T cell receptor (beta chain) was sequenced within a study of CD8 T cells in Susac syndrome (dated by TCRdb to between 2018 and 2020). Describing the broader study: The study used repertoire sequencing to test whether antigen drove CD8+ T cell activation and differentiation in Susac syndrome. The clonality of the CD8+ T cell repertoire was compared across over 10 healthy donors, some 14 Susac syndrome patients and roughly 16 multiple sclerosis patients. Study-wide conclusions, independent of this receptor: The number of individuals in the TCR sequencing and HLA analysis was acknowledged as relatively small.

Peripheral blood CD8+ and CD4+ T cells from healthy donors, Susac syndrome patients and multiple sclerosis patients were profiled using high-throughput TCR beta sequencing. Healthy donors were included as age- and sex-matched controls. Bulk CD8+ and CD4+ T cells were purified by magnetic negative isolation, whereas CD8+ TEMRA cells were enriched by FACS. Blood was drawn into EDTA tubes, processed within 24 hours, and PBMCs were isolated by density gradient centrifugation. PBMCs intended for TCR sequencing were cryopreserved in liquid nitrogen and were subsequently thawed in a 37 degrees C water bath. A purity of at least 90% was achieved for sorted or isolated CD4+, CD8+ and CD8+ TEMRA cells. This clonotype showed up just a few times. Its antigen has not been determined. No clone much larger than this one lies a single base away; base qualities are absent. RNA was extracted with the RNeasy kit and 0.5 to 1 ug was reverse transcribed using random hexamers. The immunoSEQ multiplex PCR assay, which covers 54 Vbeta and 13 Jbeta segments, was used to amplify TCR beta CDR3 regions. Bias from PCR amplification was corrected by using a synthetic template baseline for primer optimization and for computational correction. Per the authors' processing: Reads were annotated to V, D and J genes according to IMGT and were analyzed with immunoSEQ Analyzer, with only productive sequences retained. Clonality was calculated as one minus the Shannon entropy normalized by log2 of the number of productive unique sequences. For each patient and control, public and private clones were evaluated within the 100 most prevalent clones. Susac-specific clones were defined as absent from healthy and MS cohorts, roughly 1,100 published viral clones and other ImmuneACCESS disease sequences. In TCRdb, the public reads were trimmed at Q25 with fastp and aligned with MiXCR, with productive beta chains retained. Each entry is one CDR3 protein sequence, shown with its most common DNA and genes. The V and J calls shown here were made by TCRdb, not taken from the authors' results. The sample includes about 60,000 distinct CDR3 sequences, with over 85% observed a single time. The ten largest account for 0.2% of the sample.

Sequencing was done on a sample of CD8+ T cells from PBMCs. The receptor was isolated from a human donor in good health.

The CDR3 protein sequence reads: CASSYSEGGTEAFF. The DNA sequence is as follows: TGTGCCAGCAGTTACTCCGAGGGGGGCACTGAAGCTTTCTTT. The sequence links TRBV6-5 to TRBJ1-1; a tentative D match to TRBD1 spans 6 bases. Reading the germline V gene gives CDR1 MNHEY and CDR2 SVGAGI. V loses 0 bases of germline sequence and J loses 4 bases, and the interval between the two ends is 9 bases. The CDR3, cysteine through phenylalanine, is 14 amino acids long. The CDR3 DNA has 42 bases and is translated from base 1.